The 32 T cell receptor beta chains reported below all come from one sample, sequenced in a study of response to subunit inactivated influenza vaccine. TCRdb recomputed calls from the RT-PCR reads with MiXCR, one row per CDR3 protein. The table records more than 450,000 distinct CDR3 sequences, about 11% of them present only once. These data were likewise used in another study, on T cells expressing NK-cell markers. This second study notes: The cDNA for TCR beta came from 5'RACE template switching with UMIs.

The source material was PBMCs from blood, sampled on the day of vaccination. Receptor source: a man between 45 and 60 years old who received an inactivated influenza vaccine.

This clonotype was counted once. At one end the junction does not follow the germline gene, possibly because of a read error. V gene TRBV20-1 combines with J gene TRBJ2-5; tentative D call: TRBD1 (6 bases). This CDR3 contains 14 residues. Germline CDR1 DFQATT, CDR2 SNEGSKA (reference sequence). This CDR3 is CSAPPRGYQETEYF. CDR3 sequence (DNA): TGCAGTGCCCCCCCCAGGGGCTACCAAGAGACCGAGTACTTC.

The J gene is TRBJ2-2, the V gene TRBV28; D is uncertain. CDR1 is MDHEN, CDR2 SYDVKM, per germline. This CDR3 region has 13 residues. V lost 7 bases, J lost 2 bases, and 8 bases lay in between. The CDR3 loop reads CASIKYNTGELFF. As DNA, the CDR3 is TGTGCCAGCATAAAATACAACACCGGGGAGCTGTTTTTT.

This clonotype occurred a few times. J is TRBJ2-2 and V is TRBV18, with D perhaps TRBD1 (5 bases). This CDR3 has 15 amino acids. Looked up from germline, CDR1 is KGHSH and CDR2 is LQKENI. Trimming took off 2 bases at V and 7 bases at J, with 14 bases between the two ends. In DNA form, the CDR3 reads TGTGCCAGCTCACCAGTGCTACAGGAAGGCGGGGAGCTGTTTTTT. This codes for CASSPVLQEGGELFF.

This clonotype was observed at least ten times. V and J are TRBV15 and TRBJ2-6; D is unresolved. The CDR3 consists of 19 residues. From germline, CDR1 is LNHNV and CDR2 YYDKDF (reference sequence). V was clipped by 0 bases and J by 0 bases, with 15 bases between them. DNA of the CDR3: TGTGCCACCAGCAGAGATCTGCCCCAAACCCTCTCTGGGGCCAACGTCCTGACTTTC. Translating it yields CATSRDLPQTLSGANVLTF.

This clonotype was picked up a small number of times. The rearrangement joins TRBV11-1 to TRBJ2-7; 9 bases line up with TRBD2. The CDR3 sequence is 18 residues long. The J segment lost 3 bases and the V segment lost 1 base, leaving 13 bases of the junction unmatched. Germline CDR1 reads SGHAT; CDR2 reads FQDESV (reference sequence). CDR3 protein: CASSLGKIRLADFYEQYF. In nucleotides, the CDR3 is TGTGCCAGCAGCTTAGGGAAAATAAGACTAGCGGACTTCTACGAGCAGTACTTC.

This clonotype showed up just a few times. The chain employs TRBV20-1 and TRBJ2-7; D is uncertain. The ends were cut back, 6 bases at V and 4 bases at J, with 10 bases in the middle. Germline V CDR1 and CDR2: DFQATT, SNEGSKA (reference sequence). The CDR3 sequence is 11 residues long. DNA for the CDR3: TGCAGTGCCCCCGGACGGTACGAGCAGTACTTC. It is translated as CSAPGRYEQYF.

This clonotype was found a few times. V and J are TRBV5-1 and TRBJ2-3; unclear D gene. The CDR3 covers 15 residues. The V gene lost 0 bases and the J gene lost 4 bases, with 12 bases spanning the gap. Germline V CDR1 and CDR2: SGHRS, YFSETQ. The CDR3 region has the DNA TGCGCCAGCAGCTTGGTTTCTTCCTCGGCAGATACGCAGTATTTT. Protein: CASSLVSSSADTQYF.

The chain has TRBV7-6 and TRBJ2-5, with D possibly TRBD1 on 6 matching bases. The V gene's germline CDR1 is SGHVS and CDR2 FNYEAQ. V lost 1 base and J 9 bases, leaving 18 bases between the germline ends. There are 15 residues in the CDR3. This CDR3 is CASSLGVQGITAQYF. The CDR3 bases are TGTGCCAGCAGCTTAGGGGTCCAGGGGATTACGGCCCAGTACTTC.

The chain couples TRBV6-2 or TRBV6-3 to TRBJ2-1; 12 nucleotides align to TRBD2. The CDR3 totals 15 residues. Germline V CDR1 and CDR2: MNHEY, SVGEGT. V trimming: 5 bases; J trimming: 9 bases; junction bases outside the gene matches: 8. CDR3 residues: CASSNPGLAGGEQFF. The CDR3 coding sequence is TGTGCCAGCAGTAACCCGGGACTAGCGGGCGGTGAGCAGTTCTTC.

CDR3 residues: CASSLDGRNYGYTF. The DNA of the CDR3 is TGTGCCAGCAGCTTAGACGGACGGAACTATGGCTACACCTTC. The chain joins TRBV7-8 to TRBJ1-2; D is uncertain. Germline V gene sequence: CDR1 SGHVS, CDR2 FQNEAQ. V was pared by 1 base and J by 2 bases, with 8 bases between. This CDR3 is built from 14 residues.

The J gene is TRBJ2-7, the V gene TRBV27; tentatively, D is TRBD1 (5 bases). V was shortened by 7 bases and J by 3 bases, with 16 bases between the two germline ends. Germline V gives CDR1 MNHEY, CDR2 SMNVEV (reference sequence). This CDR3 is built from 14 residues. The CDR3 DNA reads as TGTGCCAGCACCTCCCCTGGGGCCGTCTACGAGCAGTACTTC. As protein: CASTSPGAVYEQYF.

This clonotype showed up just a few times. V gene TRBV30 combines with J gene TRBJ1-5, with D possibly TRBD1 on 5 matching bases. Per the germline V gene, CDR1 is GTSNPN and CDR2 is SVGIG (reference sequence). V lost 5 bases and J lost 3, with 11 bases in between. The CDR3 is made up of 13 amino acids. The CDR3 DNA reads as TGTGCCTGGGGCAGACAGCCCAATCAGCCCCAGCATTTT. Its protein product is CAWGRQPNQPQHF.

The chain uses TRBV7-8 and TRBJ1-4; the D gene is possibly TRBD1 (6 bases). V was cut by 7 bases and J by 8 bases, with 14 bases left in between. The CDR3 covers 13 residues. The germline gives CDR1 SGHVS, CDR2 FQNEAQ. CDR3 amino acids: CASTGGAAEKLFF. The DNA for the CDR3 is TGTGCCAGCACGGGGGGGGCAGCAGAAAAACTGTTTTTT. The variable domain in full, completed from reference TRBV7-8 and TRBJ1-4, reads GAGVSQSPRYKVAKRGQDVALRCDPISGHVSLFWYQQALGQGPEFLTYFQNEAQLDKSGLPSDRFFAERPEGSVSTLKIQRTQQEDSAVYLCASTGGAAEKLFFGSGTQLSVL.

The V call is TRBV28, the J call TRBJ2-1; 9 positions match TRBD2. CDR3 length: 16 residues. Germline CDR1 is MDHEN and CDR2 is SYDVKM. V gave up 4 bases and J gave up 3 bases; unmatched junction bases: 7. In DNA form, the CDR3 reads TGTGCCAGCAGTTCGCATAGCGGGGGTTACTACAATGAGCAGTTCTTC. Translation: CASSSHSGGYYNEQFF. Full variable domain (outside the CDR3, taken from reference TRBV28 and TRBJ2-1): DVKVTQSSRYLVKRTGEKVFLECVQDMDHENMFWYRQDPGLGLRLIYFSYDVKMKEKGDIPEGYSVSREKKERFSLILESASTNQTSMYLCASSSHSGGYYNEQFFGPGTRLTVL.

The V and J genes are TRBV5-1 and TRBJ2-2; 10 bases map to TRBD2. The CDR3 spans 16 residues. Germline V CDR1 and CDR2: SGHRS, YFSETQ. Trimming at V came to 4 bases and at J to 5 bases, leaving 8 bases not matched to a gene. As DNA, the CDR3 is TGCGCCAGCAGCCTTCTAGCGGGGGACCTAACCGGGGAGCTGTTTTTT. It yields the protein CASSLLAGDLTGELFF.

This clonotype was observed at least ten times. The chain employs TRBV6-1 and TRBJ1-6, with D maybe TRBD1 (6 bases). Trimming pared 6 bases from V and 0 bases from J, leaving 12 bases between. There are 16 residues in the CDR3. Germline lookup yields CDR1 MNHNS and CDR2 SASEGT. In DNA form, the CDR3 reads TGTGCCAGCAGAACAGGGATTAGCTCCTATAATTCACCCCTCCACTTT. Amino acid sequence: CASRTGISSYNSPLHF.

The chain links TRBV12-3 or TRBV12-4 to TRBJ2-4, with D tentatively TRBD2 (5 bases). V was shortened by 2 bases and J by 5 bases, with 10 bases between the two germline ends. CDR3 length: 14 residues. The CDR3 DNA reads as TGTGCCAGCAGTTTATTCGGGGAAGAAAACATTCAGTACTTC. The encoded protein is CASSLFGEENIQYF.

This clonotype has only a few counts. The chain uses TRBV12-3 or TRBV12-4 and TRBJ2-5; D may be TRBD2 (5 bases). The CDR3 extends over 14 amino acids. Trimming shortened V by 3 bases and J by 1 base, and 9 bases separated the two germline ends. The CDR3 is CASSFHGVQETQYF. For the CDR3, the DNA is TGTGCCAGCAGTTTTCACGGGGTCCAAGAGACCCAGTACTTC.

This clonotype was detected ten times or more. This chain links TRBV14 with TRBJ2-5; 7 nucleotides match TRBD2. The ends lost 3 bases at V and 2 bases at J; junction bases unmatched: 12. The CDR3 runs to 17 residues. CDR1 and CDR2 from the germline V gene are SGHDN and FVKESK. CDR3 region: CASSHPSTLASQETQYF. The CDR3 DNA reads TGTGCCAGCAGCCATCCCTCCACACTAGCGAGTCAAGAGACCCAGTACTTC.

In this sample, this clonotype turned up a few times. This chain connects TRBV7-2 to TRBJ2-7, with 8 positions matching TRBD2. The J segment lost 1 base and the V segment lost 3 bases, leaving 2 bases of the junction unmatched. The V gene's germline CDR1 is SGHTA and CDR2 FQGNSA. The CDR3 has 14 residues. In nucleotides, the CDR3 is TGTGCCAGCAGCTTCGAGCGGGAGTCCTACGAGCAGTACTTC. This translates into CASSFERESYEQYF.

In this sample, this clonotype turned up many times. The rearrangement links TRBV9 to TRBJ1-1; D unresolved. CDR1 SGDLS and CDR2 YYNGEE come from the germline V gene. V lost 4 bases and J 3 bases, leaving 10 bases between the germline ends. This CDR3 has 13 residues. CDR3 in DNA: TGTGCCAGCAGCTCTAACCTAGACACTGAAGCTTTCTTT. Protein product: CASSSNLDTEAFF. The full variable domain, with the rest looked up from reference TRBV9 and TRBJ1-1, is DSGVTQTPKHLITATGQRVTLRCSPRSGDLSVYWYQQSLDQGLQFLIQYYNGEERAKGNILERFSAQQFPDLHSELNLSSLELGDSALYFCASSSNLDTEAFFGQGTRLTVV.

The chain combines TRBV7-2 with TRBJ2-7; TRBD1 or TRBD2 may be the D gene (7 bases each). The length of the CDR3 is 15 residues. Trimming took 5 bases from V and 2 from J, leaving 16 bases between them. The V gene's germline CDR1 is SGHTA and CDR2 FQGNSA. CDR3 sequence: CASSRDSGVPYEQYF. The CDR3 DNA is TGTGCCAGCAGCCGGGACAGCGGGGTCCCCTACGAGCAGTACTTC. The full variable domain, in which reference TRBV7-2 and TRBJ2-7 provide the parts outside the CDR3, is GAGVSQSPSNKVTEKGKDVELRCDPISGHTALYWYRQSLGQGLEFLIYFQGNSAPDKSGLPSDRFSAERTGGSVSTLTIQRTQQEDSAVYLCASSRDSGVPYEQYFGPGTRLTVT.

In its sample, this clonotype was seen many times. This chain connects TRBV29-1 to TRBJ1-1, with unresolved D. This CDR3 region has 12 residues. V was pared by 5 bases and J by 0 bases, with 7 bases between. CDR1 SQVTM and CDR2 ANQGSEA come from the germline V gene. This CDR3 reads CSVKRMNTEAFF. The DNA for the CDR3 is TGCAGCGTTAAACGGATGAACACTGAAGCTTTCTTT.

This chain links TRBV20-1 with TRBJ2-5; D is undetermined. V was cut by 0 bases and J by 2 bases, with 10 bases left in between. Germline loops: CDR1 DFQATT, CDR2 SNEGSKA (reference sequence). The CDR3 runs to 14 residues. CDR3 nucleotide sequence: TGCAGTGCTAGAGATCTAAACGTGCAAGAGACCCAGTACTTC. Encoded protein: CSARDLNVQETQYF.

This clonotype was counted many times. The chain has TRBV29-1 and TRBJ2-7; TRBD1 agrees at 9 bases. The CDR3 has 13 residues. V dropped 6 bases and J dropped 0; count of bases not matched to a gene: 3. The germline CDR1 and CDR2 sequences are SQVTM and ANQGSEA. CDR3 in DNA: TGCAGCGTAAGACAGGGGGGCTCCTACGAGCAGTACTTC. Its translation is CSVRQGGSYEQYF.

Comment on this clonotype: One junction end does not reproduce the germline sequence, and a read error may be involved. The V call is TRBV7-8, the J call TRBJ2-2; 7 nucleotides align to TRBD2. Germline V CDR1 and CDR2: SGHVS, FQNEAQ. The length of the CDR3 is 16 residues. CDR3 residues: CASSPLAALNTGELLF. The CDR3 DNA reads TGCGCCAGCAGCCCGCTAGCGGCCTTGAACACCGGGGAGCTGCTTTTT. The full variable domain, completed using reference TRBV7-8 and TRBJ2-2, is GAGVSQSPRYKVAKRGQDVALRCDPISGHVSLFWYQQALGQGPEFLTYFQNEAQLDKSGLPSDRFFAERPEGSVSTLKIQRTQQEDSAVYLCASSPLAALNTGELLFGEGSRLTVL.

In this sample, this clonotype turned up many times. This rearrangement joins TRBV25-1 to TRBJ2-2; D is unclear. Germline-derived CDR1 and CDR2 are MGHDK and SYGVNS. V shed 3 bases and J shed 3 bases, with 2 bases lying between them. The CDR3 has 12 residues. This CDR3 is CASSEYTGELFF. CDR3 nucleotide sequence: TGTGCCAGCAGTGAGTACACCGGGGAGCTGTTTTTT. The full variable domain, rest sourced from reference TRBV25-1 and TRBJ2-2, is EADIYQTPRYLVIGTGKKITLECSQTMGHDKMYWYQQDPGMELHLIHYSYGVNSTEKGDLSSESTVSRIRTEHFPLTLESARPSHTSQYLCASSEYTGELFFGEGSRLTVL.

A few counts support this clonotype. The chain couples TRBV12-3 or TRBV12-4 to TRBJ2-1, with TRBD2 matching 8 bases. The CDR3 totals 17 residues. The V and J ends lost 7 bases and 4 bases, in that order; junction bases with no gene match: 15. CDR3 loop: CASTYSVGSGSYNEQFF. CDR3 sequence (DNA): TGTGCCAGCACCTATTCCGTAGGCAGCGGGAGTTACAATGAGCAGTTCTTC.

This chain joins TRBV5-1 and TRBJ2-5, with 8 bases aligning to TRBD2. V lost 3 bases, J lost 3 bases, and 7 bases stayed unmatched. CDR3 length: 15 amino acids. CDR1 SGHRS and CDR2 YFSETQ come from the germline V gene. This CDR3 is CASSSSGSMKETQYF. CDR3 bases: TGCGCCAGCAGCTCCAGCGGGAGTATGAAAGAGACCCAGTACTTC.

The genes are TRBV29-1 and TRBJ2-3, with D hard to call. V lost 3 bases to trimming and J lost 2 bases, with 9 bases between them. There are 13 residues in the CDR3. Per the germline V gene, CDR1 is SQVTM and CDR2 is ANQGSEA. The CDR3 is CSVDLLNTDTQYF. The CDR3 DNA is TGCAGCGTTGACCTGCTTAACACAGATACGCAGTATTTT.

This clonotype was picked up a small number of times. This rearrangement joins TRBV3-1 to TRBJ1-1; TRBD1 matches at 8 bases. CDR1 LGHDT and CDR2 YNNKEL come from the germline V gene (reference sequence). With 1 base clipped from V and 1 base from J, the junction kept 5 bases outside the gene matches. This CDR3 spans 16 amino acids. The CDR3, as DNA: TGTGCCAGCAGCCAAGCCTGGACAGGGCGGAACACTGAAGCTTTCTTT. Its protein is CASSQAWTGRNTEAFF.

CDR3 amino acids: CASSAQGEDSYEQYF. Here the CDR3 DNA reads TGTGCCAGCAGCGCACAGGGAGAGGACTCCTACGAGCAGTACTTC. V is TRBV9 and J is TRBJ2-7, with D tentatively TRBD1 (6 bases). The V and J ends lost 3 bases and 0 bases respectively, with 13 bases between them. From germline, CDR1 is SGDLS and CDR2 YYNGEE. This CDR3 spans 15 amino acids. Based on the CDR3 plus reference TRBV9 and TRBJ2-7, the full variable domain is DSGVTQTPKHLITATGQRVTLRCSPRSGDLSVYWYQQSLDQGLQFLIQYYNGEERAKGNILERFSAQQFPDLHSELNLSSLELGDSALYFCASSAQGEDSYEQYFGPGTRLTVT.